This passage covers 17 T cell receptor beta chains from one sample sequenced in a study of CD8 T cells in ankylosing spondylitis. General study points: Characteristic of ankylosing spondylitis blood, it appeared, was a TCR beta motif comprising fewer than 10 highly homologous variants.

TCRdb itself ran the 5' RACE reads through MiXCR, one entry per CDR3 protein. This table holds some 840,000 distinct CDR3 sequences, roughly 10% found once. These receptors' antigens are unknown. Sequencing was done on a sample of blood, either unsorted or a sorted T cell fraction (not recorded which). The receptor source for this set is a male donor with ankylosing spondylitis.

This clonotype was found a few times. CDR3 DNA: TGCGCCAGCAGCATGGGACAGATGAACACTGAAGCTTTCTTT. It is translated as CASSMGQMNTEAFF. This rearrangement joins TRBV5-1 to TRBJ1-1, with 7 bases matching TRBD1. Losses at the gene ends were 4 bases for V and 0 bases for J; bases not matched to a gene: 3. CDR1 and CDR2 from the germline V gene are SGHRS and YFSETQ. The CDR3 covers 14 residues.

The chain carries TRBV9 and TRBJ2-2; no definite D call. The CDR3 consists of 15 residues. V gave up 4 bases and J gave up 1 base, with 11 bases separating them. CDR1 is SGDLS and CDR2 is YYNGEE in the germline V gene. The CDR3 region is CASSYHDLNTGELFF. CDR3 in DNA: TGTGCCAGCAGCTACCACGATTTGAACACCGGGGAGCTGTTTTTT.

The J gene is TRBJ2-7, the V gene TRBV5-1; 11 bases match TRBD1. Losses at the gene ends were 3 bases for V and 3 bases for J; bases not matched to a gene: 5. The CDR3 contains 15 residues. Germline V lookup: CDR1 SGHRS, CDR2 YFSETQ. The CDR3 nucleotides read TGCGCCAGCAGCTCTGGGACAGGGGGTTACTACGAGCAGTACTTC. Encoded protein: CASSSGTGGYYEQYF.

This chain joins TRBV5-1 and TRBJ2-5; 11 bases align to TRBD2. J gave up 4 bases and V 4 bases, and 3 bases lay outside the gene matches. This CDR3 has 14 residues. CDR1 is SGHRS, CDR2 YFSETQ, per germline. The CDR3 coding sequence is TGCGCCAGCAGCGAGGGGACTAGCGGAGAGACCCAGTACTTC. It specifies CASSEGTSGETQYF.

The sample holds a few counts of this clonotype. The CDR3, as DNA: TGCAGTGCGGCATTGGGGACCACAGATACGCAGTATTTT. This translates into CSAALGTTDTQYF. The genes are TRBV20-1 and TRBJ2-3; D is tentatively TRBD1 or TRBD2 (5 bases each). This CDR3 spans 13 amino acids. The ends were cut back, 6 bases at V and 2 bases at J, with 12 bases in the middle. The V gene's germline CDR1 is DFQATT and CDR2 SNEGSKA (reference sequence).

This clonotype was picked up many times. This CDR3 is CASSLFGTANYGYTF. The DNA of the CDR3 is TGTGCCAGCAGCTTATTCGGGACAGCTAACTATGGCTACACCTTC. The chain carries TRBV7-9 and TRBJ1-2, with 7 bases aligning to TRBD1. The V and J ends lost 2 bases and 0 bases, in that order; junction bases with no gene match: 3. The CDR3 contains 15 residues. CDR1 is SEHNR, CDR2 FQNEAQ, per germline (reference sequence).

This clonotype came up a few times. Compared with germline, one end of the junction differs, possibly owing to a read error. The chain links TRBV7-2 to TRBJ2-4, with a tentative D call TRBD1 (5 bases). The germline V gene has CDR1 SGHTA and CDR2 FQGNSA. The length of the CDR3 is 13 residues. CDR3: CASSLGFGASLDF. The CDR3 nucleotides read TGTGCCAGCAGCTTAGGCTTTGGGGCGAGCCTGGACTTC.

This clonotype was seen at least ten times. CDR3 residues: CSARAIGLVNQPQHF. The CDR3 DNA is TGCAGTGCTAGGGCAATAGGACTGGTCAATCAGCCCCAGCATTTT. The genes are TRBV20-1 and TRBJ1-5; D gene unclear. V was cut by 3 bases and J by 3 bases, with 15 bases left in between. The germline V gene encodes CDR1 DFQATT and CDR2 SNEGSKA (reference sequence). The CDR3 loop spans 15 amino acids.

In DNA form, the CDR3 reads TGCGCCAGCAGCCGGACGACCTCATTAGGCACTGAAGCTTTCTTT. Its protein is CASSRTTSLGTEAFF. The chain has TRBV5-1 and TRBJ1-1; D not certain. V was clipped by 4 bases and J by 4 bases, with 17 bases between them. There are 15 residues in the CDR3. Germline CDR1 reads SGHRS; CDR2 reads YFSETQ.

The chain combines TRBV4-3 with TRBJ1-2; D gene uncertain. CDR3 length: 15 residues. Germline CDR1 LGHNA, CDR2 YSLEER. Trimming pared 1 base from V and 0 bases from J, leaving 9 bases between. This CDR3 is CASSQVGQPNYGYTF. DNA for the CDR3: TGCGCCAGCAGCCAAGTAGGGCAGCCTAACTATGGCTACACCTTC.

This clonotype was observed a few times. The chain is built from TRBV20-1 and TRBJ1-5; D unresolved. Germline CDR1 and CDR2: DFQATT and SNEGSKA (reference sequence). Trimming stripped 2 bases from V and 5 bases from J, with 10 bases between. The CDR3 has 13 amino acids. CDR3 sequence (DNA): TGCAGTGCTAGACGGCAGTTAGATCAGCCCCAGCATTTT. The encoded protein is CSARRQLDQPQHF.

In this sample, this clonotype turned up many times. The rearrangement links TRBV12-3 or TRBV12-4 to TRBJ2-7; D is ambiguous. The CDR3 is 13 amino acids. V was shortened by 0 bases and J by 7 bases, with 10 bases between the two germline ends. The CDR3 bases are TGTGCCAGCAGTTTAGCGCGTGGGTGGGAGCAGTACTTC. Its protein product is CASSLARGWEQYF.

The rearrangement uses TRBV2 and TRBJ1-1, with unresolved D. The V gene's germline CDR1 is SNHLY and CDR2 FYNNEI. The CDR3 has 8 amino acids. V was clipped by 11 bases and J by 11 bases, with 9 bases between them. CDR3 in amino acids: CALSGAFF. In nucleotides, the CDR3 is TGTGCCCTAAGCGGGGCTTTCTTT.

This clonotype was counted between two and nine times. V is TRBV29-1 and J is TRBJ2-2, with 8 bases identical to TRBD1. Germline CDR1 reads SQVTM; CDR2 reads ANQGSEA. J lost 4 bases, V lost 5 bases, and 6 bases had no gene match. This CDR3 region has 14 residues. The CDR3 spells CSVYRGEVTGELFF. The CDR3 region has the DNA TGCAGCGTTTACAGGGGGGAGGTCACCGGGGAGCTGTTTTTT.

This sequence joins TRBV11-1 and TRBJ1-2; TRBD1 agrees at 12 bases. The CDR3 is 14 residues long. V shed 4 bases and J 7 bases; nucleotides not matched to a gene: 4. The germline V gene has CDR1 SGHAT and CDR2 FQDESV (reference sequence). DNA for the CDR3: TGTGCCAGCAGCTGGGACAGGGGGCCGGGTGGCTACACCTTC. It yields the protein CASSWDRGPGGYTF.

This clonotype was counted at least ten times. The chain combines TRBV7-9 with TRBJ1-1, with a possible D match to TRBD1 (6 bases). This CDR3 has 14 amino acids. V was cut by 2 bases and J by 7 bases, with 14 bases left in between. CDR1 is SEHNR and CDR2 is FQNEAQ in the germline V gene (reference sequence). The CDR3 sequence: CASSLRPGVGEAFF. In DNA, the CDR3 is TGTGCCAGCAGCTTACGACCAGGGGTTGGTGAAGCTTTCTTT.

This clonotype showed up just a few times. The rearrangement links TRBV28 to TRBJ1-6; D not certain. The CDR3 consists of 14 residues. The germline gives CDR1 MDHEN, CDR2 SYDVKM. The V gene lost 5 bases and the J gene lost 7 bases, with 12 bases spanning the gap. The DNA for the CDR3 is TGTGCCAGCAGTCGGACCCAAGCCAATTCACCCCTCCACTTT. Translating it yields CASSRTQANSPLHF.